This T cell receptor (beta chain) was documented in a study of CD8 T cells in Susac syndrome. Reverse transcription used roughly 0.5 to 1 ug RNA and random hexamers. Each CDR3 protein gets one entry after TCRdb re-called the immunoSEQ multiplex PCR reads with MiXCR. The data contain about 83,000 distinct CDR3 sequences, over 90% of them singletons. The CDR3 length is 18 residues. J lost 0 bases, V lost 0 bases, and 5 bases had no gene match. Germline V lookup: CDR1 MNHEY, CDR2 SVGAGI. The sequenced sample was CD8+ T cells from PBMCs. This TCR was sampled from a human donor with Susac syndrome. The gene calls are TRBV6-5 and TRBJ2-6; 7 nucleotides line up with TRBD2. The CDR3 DNA sequence: TGTGCCAGCAGTTACTCGGGCGGGGGAGGCTCTGGGGCCAACGTCCTGACTTTC. Encoded protein: CASSYSGGGGSGANVLTF.